Reported below is one T cell receptor beta chain. No cognate antigen has been identified for it. Base qualities are missing; no much larger clone stands one base away. RNA was extracted using the RNeasy kit, and roughly 0.5 to 1 ug of the RNA was reverse transcribed with random hexamers. The immunoSEQ multiplex PCR assay, which covers 54 Vbeta and 13 Jbeta segments, was used to amplify TCR beta CDR3 regions. PCR amplification bias was corrected by using a synthetic template baseline for primer optimization and computational correction. The study's processing was this. Reads were assigned to V, D and J genes according to IMGT and analyzed in immunoSEQ Analyzer, with only productive sequences retained. To calculate clonality, Shannon entropy was normalized by log2 of the number of productive unique sequences and then subtracted from one. For each patient and control, public and private clones were evaluated among the 100 most prevalent clones. Clones were defined as Susac-specific when absent from the healthy and MS cohorts, from roughly 1,000 published viral clones and from other ImmuneACCESS disease sequences. The public reads were run again by TCRdb, first through fastp at Q25 and then through MiXCR, and only productive beta chains were kept. Under each unique CDR3 protein, matching rows form one entry showing the most common genes and DNA. The V and J calls shown here were made by TCRdb, not taken from the authors' results. The sample table shows 150,000 to 200,000 distinct CDR3 sequences, and about 95% are seen once. The ten most abundant clones make up 0.085% to 0.11% of the sample.

Including the terminal cysteine and phenylalanine, the CDR3 comprises 12 residues. The DNA shown is the 36-base CDR3, in frame from base 1. The CDR1 and CDR2 encoded by the germline V gene are SQVTM and ANQGSEA. Trimming costs V 6 bases and J 0 bases, and their ends lie 7 bases apart. This sample was taken from a study of CD8 T cells in Susac syndrome (dated by TCRdb to between 2019 and 2020). Context from the whole study: Whether CD8+ T cell activation and differentiation in Susac syndrome was antigen driven was tested using repertoire sequencing. The full study reports these points: The study acknowledged that relatively few individuals were included in the TCR sequencing and HLA analysis.

Peripheral blood CD8+ and CD4+ T cells from healthy donors, Susac syndrome patients and multiple sclerosis patients were profiled using high-throughput TCR beta sequencing. Healthy donors were age- and sex-matched controls. Bulk CD8+ and CD4+ T cells were purified magnetically by negative isolation, whereas CD8+ TEMRA cells were enriched by FACS. Blood was collected in EDTA tubes and processed within 24 hours, with PBMCs isolated through density gradient centrifugation. PBMCs intended for TCR sequencing were cryopreserved in liquid nitrogen and were subsequently thawed in a 37 degrees C water bath. The sorted or isolated CD4+, CD8+ and CD8+ TEMRA cells reached a purity of at least 90%.

The sequencing input was CD4+ T cells from PBMCs. This TCR derives from a human donor in good health. The chain uses TRBV29-1 and TRBJ2-3; the D gene identity is not certain. CDR3 sequence: CSVVTSTDTQYF. At the DNA level, the sequence is TGCAGCGTGGTAACTAGCACAGATACGCAGTATTTT.